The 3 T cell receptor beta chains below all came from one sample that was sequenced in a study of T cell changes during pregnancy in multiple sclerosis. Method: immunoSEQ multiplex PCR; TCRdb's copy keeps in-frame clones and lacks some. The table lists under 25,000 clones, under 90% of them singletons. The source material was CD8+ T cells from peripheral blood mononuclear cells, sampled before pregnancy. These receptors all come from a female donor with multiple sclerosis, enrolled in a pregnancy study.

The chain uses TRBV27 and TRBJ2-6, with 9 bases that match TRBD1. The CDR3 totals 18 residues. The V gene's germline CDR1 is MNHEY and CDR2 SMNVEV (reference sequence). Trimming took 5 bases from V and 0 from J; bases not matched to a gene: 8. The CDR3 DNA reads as TGTGCCAGCAGTCGCGCCGGGACAGGGACCTCTGGGGCCAACGTCCTGACTTTC. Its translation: CASSRAGTGTSGANVLTF.

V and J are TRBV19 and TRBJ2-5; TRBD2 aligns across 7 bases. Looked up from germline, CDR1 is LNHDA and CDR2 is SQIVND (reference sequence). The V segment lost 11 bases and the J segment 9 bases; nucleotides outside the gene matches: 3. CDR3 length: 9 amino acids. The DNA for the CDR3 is TGTGCCGCACTAGCGCCCCAGTACTTC. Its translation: CAALAPQYF.

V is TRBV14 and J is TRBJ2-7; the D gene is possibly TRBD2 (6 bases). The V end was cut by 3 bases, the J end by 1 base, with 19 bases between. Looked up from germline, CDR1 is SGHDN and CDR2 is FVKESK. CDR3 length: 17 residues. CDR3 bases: TGTGCCAGCAGCCACCCCTCGCCGGACTACAGTTCCTACGAGCAGTACTTC. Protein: CASSHPSPDYSSYEQYF. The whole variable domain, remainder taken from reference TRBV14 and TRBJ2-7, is EAGVTQFPSHSVIEKGQTVTLRCDPISGHDNLYWYRRVMGKEIKFLLHFVKESKQDESGMPNNRFLAERTGGTYSTLKVQPAELEDSGVYFCASSHPSPDYSSYEQYFGPGTRLTVT.